The 18 T cell receptor beta chains in this list originate from one sample, sequenced in a study of blood T cell repertoires in COVID-19 (dated by TCRdb to about 2020). To prepare the library, the immunoSEQ multiplex PCR assay was applied. In TCRdb, the immuneACCESS table is reduced to in-frame sequences with V and J assigned. These tables do not hold every clone; where another copy was compared, an unresolved V gene accounts for under half, and the others remain unexplained. This sample lists 210,000 or so clones; 65% to 85% were detected once. Together, the top ten hold about 9.4% of the sample. Material: peripheral blood. Source of these receptors: a woman older than 75 with acute or convalescent COVID-19.

The J gene is TRBJ1-1, the V gene TRBV4-3, with D unclear. There are 14 residues in the CDR3. Germline V CDR1 and CDR2: LGHNA, YSLEER. V was shortened by 0 bases and J by 7 bases, with 12 bases between the two germline ends. CDR3 protein: CASSQDTSTHEAFF. The CDR3 nucleotides read TGCGCCAGCAGCCAAGATACAAGTACGCATGAAGCTTTCTTT.

This chain links TRBV19 with TRBJ2-6; no clear D gene. V lost 5 bases and J lost 4, with 9 bases in between. Germline V gives CDR1 LNHDA, CDR2 SQIVND (reference sequence). This CDR3 has 14 amino acids. CDR3 sequence: CASSSVPGANVLTF. The CDR3 nucleotides read TGTGCCAGTAGTTCGGTGCCCGGGGCCAACGTCCTGACTTTC. The entire variable domain, with the rest obtained from reference TRBV19 and TRBJ2-6, is as follows: DGGITQSPKYLFRKEGQNVTLSCEQNLNHDAMYWYRQDPGQGLRLIYYSQIVNDFQKGDIAEGYSVSREKKESFPLTVTSAQKNPTAFYLCASSSVPGANVLTFGAGSRLTVL.

The V and J genes are TRBV6-5 and TRBJ1-1, with a possible D match to TRBD1 (5 bases). Trimming stripped 5 bases from V and 11 bases from J, with 15 bases between. The germline V gene has CDR1 MNHEY and CDR2 SVGAGI. The CDR3 has 12 amino acids. The DNA of the CDR3 is TGTGCCAGCAGTCGGGGGAGATCTCATGCTTTCTTT. Amino acids: CASSRGRSHAFF.

CDR3 coding DNA: TGTGCCAGCAGCCTAGGGGACAGCTACGAGCAGTACTTC. Protein product: CASSLGDSYEQYF. The chain couples TRBV12-3 or TRBV12-4 to TRBJ2-7; 7 bases are shared with TRBD1. V trimming: 6 bases; J trimming: 3 bases; junction bases outside the gene matches: 5. This CDR3 contains 13 residues.

The V gene is TRBV4-1, the J gene TRBJ2-5; 10 positions match TRBD2. Germline values: CDR1 MGHRA, CDR2 YSYEKL. The J segment lost 2 bases and the V segment lost 0 bases, leaving 6 bases of the junction unmatched. The CDR3 covers 17 residues. The CDR3 nucleotides read TGCGCCAGCAGCCAAGAACGGCTAGCGGGAGCGCAAGAGACCCAGTACTTC. It codes for CASSQERLAGAQETQYF.

This sequence joins TRBV30 and TRBJ2-1; perhaps TRBD2 as D (7 bases). CDR3 size: 14 residues. The V gene's germline CDR1 is GTSNPN and CDR2 SVGIG (reference sequence). V lost 3 bases to trimming and J lost 8 bases, with 17 bases between them. The CDR3 region is CAWRKGGGRYEQFF. In nucleotides, the CDR3 is TGTGCCTGGAGGAAGGGGGGGGGCAGGTATGAGCAGTTCTTC.

The J gene is TRBJ2-1, the V gene TRBV5-1; 11 nucleotides agree with TRBD2. CDR3 length: 19 amino acids. The V segment lost 4 bases and the J segment 7 bases; nucleotides outside the gene matches: 19. Germline V gene lookup returns CDR1 SGHRS and CDR2 YFSETQ. The CDR3 nucleotides are TGCGCCAGCAGCCCCATGGTTAGCGGGAGGGTCGGGGCATTGAATGAGCAGTTCTTC. It yields the protein CASSPMVSGRVGALNEQFF.

V gene TRBV4-3 combines with J gene TRBJ1-2; a weak D match, TRBD1 (5 bases). The germline gives CDR1 LGHNA, CDR2 YSLEER. Trimming left V 1 base short and J 4 bases short, with 16 bases between. The CDR3 consists of 16 residues. The CDR3 region is CASSQASQGSPYGYTF. The CDR3 nucleotides are TGCGCCAGCAGCCAAGCGTCCCAGGGATCGCCCTATGGCTACACCTTC.

The rearrangement links TRBV20-1 to TRBJ2-7; D is undetermined. There are 12 residues in the CDR3. Germline CDR1 reads DFQATT; CDR2 reads SNEGSKA (reference sequence). V was shortened by 3 bases and J by 4 bases, with 10 bases between the two germline ends. The CDR3 sequence is CSASFVRYEQYF. CDR3 bases: TGCAGTGCTAGTTTCGTGAGATACGAGCAGTACTTC.

The V gene is TRBV11-2, the J gene TRBJ2-3; 12 nucleotides align to TRBD2. CDR1 is SGHAT and CDR2 is FQNNGV in the germline V gene. Unmatched junction bases numbered 2, after V lost 5 bases and J lost 2 bases. This CDR3 is built from 15 residues. CDR3 DNA sequence: TGTGCCAGCAGCCTAGCGGGGGGGACCACAGATACGCAGTATTTT. This encodes CASSLAGGTTDTQYF.

The chain employs TRBV30 and TRBJ1-6; D possibly corresponds to TRBD1 (5 bases). Germline CDR1 is GTSNPN and CDR2 is SVGIG (reference sequence). This CDR3 has 12 amino acids. V shed 5 bases and J shed 11 bases, with 13 bases lying between them. CDR3 nucleotides: TGTGCCTGGGGCCCGAGACAGACACCCCTCCACTTT. Translating gives CAWGPRQTPLHF.

The chain links TRBV29-1 to TRBJ2-7, with D tentatively TRBD1 (7 bases). Trimming removed 4 bases from V and 3 bases from J, with 22 bases in between. The length of the CDR3 is 16 residues. Germline CDR1 is SQVTM and CDR2 is ANQGSEA. The DNA for the CDR3 is TGCAGCGTTGCGGGAGCCGGGGGACAGATTTTCTACGAGCAGTACTTC. Translation: CSVAGAGGQIFYEQYF.

The rearrangement joins TRBV18 to TRBJ2-6; D remains unclear. The CDR3 totals 16 residues. Trimming removed 2 bases from V and 0 bases from J, with 8 bases in between. Germline CDR1 reads KGHSH; CDR2 reads LQKENI. In nucleotides, the CDR3 is TGTGCCAGCTCACCATCAGCGCCCTCTGGGGCCAACGTCCTGACTTTC. This gives the protein CASSPSAPSGANVLTF.

The rearrangement links TRBV12-3 or TRBV12-4 to TRBJ1-3; D gene uncertain. This CDR3 region has 11 residues. The germline V and J ends were trimmed by 5 bases and 14 bases, with 13 bases remaining between them. DNA for the CDR3: TGTGCCAGCAGTCTCGGTCTTGCCCTATATTTT. The encoded protein is CASSLGLALYF.

The rearrangement uses TRBV10-2 and TRBJ1-2, with D perhaps TRBD1 (6 bases). V dropped 2 bases and J dropped 6 bases, with 13 bases sitting between them. The CDR3 covers 14 residues. Germline CDR1 reads WSHSY; CDR2 reads SAAADI. Here the CDR3 DNA reads TGCGCCAGCAGTGAGACCACAGGGTGGAATGGCTACACCTTC. It encodes CASSETTGWNGYTF.

The genes are TRBV19 and TRBJ1-4, with D possibly TRBD1 on 5 matching bases. The V gene's germline CDR1 is LNHDA and CDR2 SQIVND (reference sequence). There are 14 residues in the CDR3. V was cut by 3 bases and J by 0 bases, with 5 bases left in between. As DNA, the CDR3 is TGTGCCAGTAGTATGACAGCAACTAATGAAAAACTGTTTTTT. Protein: CASSMTATNEKLFF.

The CDR3 nucleotides are TGTGCCAGCTCCGACAGGCAGGATCAGCCCCAGCATTTT. Its protein is CASSDRQDQPQHF. J is TRBJ1-5 and V is TRBV18; TRBD1 might be the D (6 bases). Germline-derived CDR1 and CDR2 are KGHSH and LQKENI. V lost 6 bases to trimming and J lost 5 bases, with 11 bases between them. CDR3 size: 13 residues.

The CDR3 DNA sequence: TGTGCCAGCAGGATCGGTGAGTCCGAGCAGTACTTC. Encoded protein: CASRIGESEQYF. The chain recombines TRBV11-3 with TRBJ2-7; D is uncertain. In germline, CDR1 is SGHNT, CDR2 YENEEA. CDR3 size: 12 residues. Trimming removed 6 bases at V and 6 bases at J, with 12 bases between.